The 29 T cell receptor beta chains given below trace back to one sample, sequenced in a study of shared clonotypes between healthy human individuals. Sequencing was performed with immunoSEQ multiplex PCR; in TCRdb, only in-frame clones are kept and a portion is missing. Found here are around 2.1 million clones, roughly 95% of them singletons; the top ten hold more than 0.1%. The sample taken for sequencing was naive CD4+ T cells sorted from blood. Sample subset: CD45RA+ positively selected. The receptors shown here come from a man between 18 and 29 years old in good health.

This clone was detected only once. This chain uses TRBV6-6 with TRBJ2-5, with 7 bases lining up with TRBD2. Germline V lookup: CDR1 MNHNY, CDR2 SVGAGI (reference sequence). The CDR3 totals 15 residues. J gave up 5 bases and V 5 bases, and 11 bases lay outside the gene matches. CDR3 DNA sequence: TGTGCCAGCAGTCCCCCTGGGCGGGGAGGGGAGACCCAGTACTTC. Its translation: CASSPPGRGGETQYF.

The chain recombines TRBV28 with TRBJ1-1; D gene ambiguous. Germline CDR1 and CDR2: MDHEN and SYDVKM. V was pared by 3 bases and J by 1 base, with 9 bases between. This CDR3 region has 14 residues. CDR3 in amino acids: CASSFPLTNTEAFF. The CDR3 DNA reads TGTGCCAGCAGTTTCCCACTAACGAACACTGAAGCTTTCTTT.

The CDR3: CASSLLGETQYF. The CDR3 DNA reads TGTGCCAGCAGCTTGCTGGGAGAGACCCAGTACTTC. The V call is TRBV5-4, the J call TRBJ2-5; no firm D call. CDR1 SGHNT and CDR2 YYREEE come from the germline V gene (reference sequence). The V end lost 1 base, the J end lost 4 bases, and 5 bases lay between the germline ends. This CDR3 comprises 12 residues.

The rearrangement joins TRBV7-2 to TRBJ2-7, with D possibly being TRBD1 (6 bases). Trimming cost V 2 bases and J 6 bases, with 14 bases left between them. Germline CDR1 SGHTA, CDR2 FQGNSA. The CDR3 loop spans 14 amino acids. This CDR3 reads CASSLTGWGTEQYF. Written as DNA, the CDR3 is TGTGCCAGCAGCTTAACAGGGTGGGGAACCGAGCAGTACTTC.

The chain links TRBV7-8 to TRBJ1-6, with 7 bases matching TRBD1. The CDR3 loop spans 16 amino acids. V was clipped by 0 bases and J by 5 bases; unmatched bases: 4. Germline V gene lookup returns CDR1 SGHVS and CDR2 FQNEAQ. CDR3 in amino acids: CASSLAGTVNNSPLHF. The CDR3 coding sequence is TGTGCCAGCAGCTTAGCCGGGACAGTGAATAATTCACCCCTCCACTTT.

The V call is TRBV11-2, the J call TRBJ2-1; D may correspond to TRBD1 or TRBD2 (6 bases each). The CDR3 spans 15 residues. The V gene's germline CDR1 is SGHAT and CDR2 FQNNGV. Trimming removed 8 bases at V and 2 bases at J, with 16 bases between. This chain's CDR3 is CASAKGGLTYNEQFF. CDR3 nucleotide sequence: TGTGCCAGCGCGAAGGGGGGCTTGACCTACAATGAGCAGTTCTTC. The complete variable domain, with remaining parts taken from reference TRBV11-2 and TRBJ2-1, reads EAGVAQSPRYKIIEKRQSVAFWCNPISGHATLYWYQQILGQGPKLLIQFQNNGVVDDSQLPKDRFSAERLKGVDSTLKIQPAKLEDSAVYLCASAKGGLTYNEQFFGPGTRLTVL.

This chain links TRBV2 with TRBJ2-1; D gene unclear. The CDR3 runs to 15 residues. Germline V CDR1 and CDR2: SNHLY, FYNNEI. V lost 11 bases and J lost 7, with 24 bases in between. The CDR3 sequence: CAGSAGLVLGNEQFF. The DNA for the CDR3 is TGTGCCGGATCGGCTGGTTTGGTCTTGGGGAATGAGCAGTTCTTC.

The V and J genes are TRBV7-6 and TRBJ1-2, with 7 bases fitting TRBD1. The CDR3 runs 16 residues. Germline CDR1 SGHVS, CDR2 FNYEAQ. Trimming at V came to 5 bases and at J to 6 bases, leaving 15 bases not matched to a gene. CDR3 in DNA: TGTGCCAGCAGCCCGGGTCGGAAGGGGGCCTTCGATGGCTACACCTTC. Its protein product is CASSPGRKGAFDGYTF.

The CDR3, as DNA: TGTGCCAGCAGTGCTCGAGAAGGGAACTATGGCTACACCTTC. Translation: CASSAREGNYGYTF. This chain uses TRBV2 with TRBJ1-2; no definite D call. The germline V gene encodes CDR1 SNHLY and CDR2 FYNNEI. This CDR3 spans 14 amino acids. Trimming took 4 bases from V and 2 from J, leaving 11 bases between them.

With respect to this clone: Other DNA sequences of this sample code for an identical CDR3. The CDR3 DNA sequence: TGCGCCAGCAGCGCCTCAGGGGGCGCGGCTAATGAAAAACTGTTTTTT. This codes for CASSASGGAANEKLFF. This chain connects TRBV5-1 to TRBJ1-4, with TRBD1 matching over 8 bases. CDR1 and CDR2 (germline): SGHRS, YFSETQ. This CDR3 comprises 16 residues. With 4 bases clipped from V and 3 bases from J, the junction kept 8 bases outside the gene matches.

The CDR3 reads CASSQNTGGTYEQYF. In DNA, the CDR3 is TGCGCCAGCAGCCAAAATACAGGGGGGACCTACGAGCAGTACTTC. The rearrangement links TRBV4-3 to TRBJ2-7; 8 bases are a match to TRBD1. There are 15 residues in the CDR3. V was pared by 2 bases and J by 2 bases, with 5 bases of the junction left unmatched. Germline CDR1 LGHNA, CDR2 YSLEER.

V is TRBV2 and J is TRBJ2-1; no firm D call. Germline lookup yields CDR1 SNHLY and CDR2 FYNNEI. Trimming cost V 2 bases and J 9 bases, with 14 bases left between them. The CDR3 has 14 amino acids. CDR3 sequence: CASSERVSLPEQFF. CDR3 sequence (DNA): TGTGCCAGCAGTGAAAGGGTCTCCCTCCCTGAGCAGTTCTTC.

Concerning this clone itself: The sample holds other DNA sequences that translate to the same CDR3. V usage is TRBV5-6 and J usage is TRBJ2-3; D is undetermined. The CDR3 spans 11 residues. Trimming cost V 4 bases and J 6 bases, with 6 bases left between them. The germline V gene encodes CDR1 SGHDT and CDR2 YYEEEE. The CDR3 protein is CASSLRDTQYF. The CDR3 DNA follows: TGTGCCAGCAGCCTGAGGGATACGCAGTATTTT.

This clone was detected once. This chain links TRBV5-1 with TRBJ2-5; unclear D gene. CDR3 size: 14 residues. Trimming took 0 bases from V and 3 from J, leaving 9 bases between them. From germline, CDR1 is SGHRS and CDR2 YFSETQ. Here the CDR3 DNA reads TGCGCCAGCAGCTTGGGCCTTCGTAAAGAGACCCAGTACTTC. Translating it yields CASSLGLRKETQYF.

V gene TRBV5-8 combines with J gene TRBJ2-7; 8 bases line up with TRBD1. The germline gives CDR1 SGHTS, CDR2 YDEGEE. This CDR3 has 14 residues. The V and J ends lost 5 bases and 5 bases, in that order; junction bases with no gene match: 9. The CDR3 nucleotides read TGTGCCAGCAGGGACAGGGTGGCCTTACACGAGCAGTACTTC. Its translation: CASRDRVALHEQYF.

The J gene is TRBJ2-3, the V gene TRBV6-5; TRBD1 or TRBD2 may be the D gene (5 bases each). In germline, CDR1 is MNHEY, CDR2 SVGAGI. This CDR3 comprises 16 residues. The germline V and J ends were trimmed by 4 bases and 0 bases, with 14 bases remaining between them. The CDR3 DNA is TGTGCCAGCAGTTTTGGGACGAAACTGAGCACAGATACGCAGTATTTT. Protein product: CASSFGTKLSTDTQYF.

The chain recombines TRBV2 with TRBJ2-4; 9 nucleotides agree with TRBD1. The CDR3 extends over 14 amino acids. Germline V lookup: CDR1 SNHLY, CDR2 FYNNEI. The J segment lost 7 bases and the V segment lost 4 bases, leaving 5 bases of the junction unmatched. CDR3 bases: TGTGCCAGCAGTGGGGACAGGGCCGCGAACATTCAGTACTTC. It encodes CASSGDRAANIQYF.

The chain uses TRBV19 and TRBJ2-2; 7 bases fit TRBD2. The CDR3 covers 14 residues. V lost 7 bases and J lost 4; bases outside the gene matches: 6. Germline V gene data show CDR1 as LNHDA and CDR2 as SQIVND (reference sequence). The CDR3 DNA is TGTGCCAGTACCGCTAGCGGACTCACCGGGGAGCTGTTTTTT. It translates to CASTASGLTGELFF.

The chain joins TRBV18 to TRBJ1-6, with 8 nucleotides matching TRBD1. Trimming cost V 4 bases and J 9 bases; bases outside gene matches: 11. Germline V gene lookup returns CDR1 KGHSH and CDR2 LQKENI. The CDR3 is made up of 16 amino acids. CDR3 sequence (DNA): TGTGCCAGCTCACTGACCTCAGGGGGCGGAGGTTCACCCCTCCACTTT. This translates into CASSLTSGGGGSPLHF.

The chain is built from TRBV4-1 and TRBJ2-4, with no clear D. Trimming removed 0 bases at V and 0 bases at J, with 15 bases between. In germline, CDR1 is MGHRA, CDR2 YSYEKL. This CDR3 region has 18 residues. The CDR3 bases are TGCGCCAGCAGCCAAGAGGGGTTCGCTAGAGGAGCCAAAAACATTCAGTACTTC. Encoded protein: CASSQEGFARGAKNIQYF.

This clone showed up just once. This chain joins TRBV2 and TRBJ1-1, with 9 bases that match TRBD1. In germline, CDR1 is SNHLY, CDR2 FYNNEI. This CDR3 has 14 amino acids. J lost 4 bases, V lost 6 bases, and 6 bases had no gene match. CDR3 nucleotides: TGTGCCAGCAGCAGACAGGGGGGGGGCACTGAAGCTTTCTTT. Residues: CASSRQGGGTEAFF.

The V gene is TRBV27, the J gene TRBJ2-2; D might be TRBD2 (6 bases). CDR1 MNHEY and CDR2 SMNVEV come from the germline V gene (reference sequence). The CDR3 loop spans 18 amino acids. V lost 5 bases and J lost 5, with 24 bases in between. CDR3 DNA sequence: TGTGCCAGCAGTGTGATATCCTTGCGGGGTTCAGGAACCGGGGAGCTGTTTTTT. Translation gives CASSVISLRGSGTGELFF.

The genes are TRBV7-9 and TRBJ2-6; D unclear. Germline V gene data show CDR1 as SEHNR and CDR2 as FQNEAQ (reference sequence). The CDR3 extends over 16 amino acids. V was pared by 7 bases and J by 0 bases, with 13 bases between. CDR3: CASTEDGYSGANVLTF. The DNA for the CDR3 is TGTGCCAGCACCGAAGACGGATACTCTGGGGCCAACGTCCTGACTTTC. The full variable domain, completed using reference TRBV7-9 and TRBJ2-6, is DTGVSQNPRHKITKRGQNVTFRCDPISEHNRLYWYRQTLGQGPEFLTYFQNEAQLEKSRLLSDRFSAERPKGSFSTLEIQRTEQGDSAMYLCASTEDGYSGANVLTFGAGSRLTVL.

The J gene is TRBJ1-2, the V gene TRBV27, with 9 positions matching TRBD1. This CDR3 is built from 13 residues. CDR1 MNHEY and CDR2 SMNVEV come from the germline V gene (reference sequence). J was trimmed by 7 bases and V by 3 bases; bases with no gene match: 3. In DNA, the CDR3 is TGTGCCAGCAGTTTGACAGGGGGTCGTGGCTACACCTTC. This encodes CASSLTGGRGYTF.

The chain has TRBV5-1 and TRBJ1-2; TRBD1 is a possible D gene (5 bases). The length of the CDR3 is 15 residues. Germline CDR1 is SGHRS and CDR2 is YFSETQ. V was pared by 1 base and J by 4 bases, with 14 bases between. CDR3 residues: CASSLHHDSPYGYTF. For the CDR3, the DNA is TGCGCCAGCAGCTTGCATCACGACAGTCCCTATGGCTACACCTTC.

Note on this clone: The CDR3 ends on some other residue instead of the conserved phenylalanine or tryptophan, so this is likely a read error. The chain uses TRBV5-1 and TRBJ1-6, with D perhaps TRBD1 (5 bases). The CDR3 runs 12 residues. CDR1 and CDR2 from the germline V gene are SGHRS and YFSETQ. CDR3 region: CASRLGQSPLHL. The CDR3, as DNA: TGCGCCAGCAGGTTGGGGCAATCACCCCTCCACCTT.

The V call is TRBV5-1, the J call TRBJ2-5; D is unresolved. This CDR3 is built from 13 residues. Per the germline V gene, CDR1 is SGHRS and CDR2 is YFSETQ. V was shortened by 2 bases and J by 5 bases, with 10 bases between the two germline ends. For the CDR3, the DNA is TGCGCCAGCAGCTTATCCCCCGGGGAGACCCAGTACTTC. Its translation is CASSLSPGETQYF.

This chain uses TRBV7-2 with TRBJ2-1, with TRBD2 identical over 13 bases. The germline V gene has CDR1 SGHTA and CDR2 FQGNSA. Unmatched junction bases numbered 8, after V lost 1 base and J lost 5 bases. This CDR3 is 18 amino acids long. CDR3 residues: CASSLVAVTSGRDNEQFF. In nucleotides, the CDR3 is TGTGCCAGCAGCTTAGTAGCAGTAACTAGCGGGAGGGACAATGAGCAGTTCTTC.

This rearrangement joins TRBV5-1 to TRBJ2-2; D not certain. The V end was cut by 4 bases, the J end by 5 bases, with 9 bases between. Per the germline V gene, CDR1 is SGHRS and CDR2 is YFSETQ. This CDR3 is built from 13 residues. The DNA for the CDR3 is TGCGCCAGCAGCGAGAGGAAGACCGGGGAGCTGTTTTTT. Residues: CASSERKTGELFF.